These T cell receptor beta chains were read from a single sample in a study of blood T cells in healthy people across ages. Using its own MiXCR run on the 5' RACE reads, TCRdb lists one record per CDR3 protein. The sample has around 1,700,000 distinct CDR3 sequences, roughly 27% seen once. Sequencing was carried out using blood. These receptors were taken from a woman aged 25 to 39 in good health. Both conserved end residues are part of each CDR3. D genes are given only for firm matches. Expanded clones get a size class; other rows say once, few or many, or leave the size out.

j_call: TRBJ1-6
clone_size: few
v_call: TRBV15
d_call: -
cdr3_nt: TGTGCCACCAGCAGAGATCACAGTAATTCACCCCTCCACTTT
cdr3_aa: CATSRDHSNSPLHF

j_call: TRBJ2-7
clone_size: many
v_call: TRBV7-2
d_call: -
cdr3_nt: TGTGCCAGCAGCGTTCGCGAGACCTACGAGCAGTACTTC
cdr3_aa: CASSVRETYEQYF

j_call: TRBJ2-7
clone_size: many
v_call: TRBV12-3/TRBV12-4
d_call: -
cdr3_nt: TGTGCCAGCAGCTTGGGAGCCTACGAGCAGTACTTC
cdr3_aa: CASSLGAYEQYF

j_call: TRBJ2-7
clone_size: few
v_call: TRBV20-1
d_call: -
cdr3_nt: TGCAGTGCTAGCGCGGGGCTTGGCTACGAGCAGTACTTC
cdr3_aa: CSASAGLGYEQYF

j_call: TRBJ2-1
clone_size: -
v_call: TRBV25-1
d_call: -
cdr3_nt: TGTGCCAGCAGCCCAGGGGGGGGAACGAACAATGAGCAGTTCTTC
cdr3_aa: CASSPGGGTNNEQFF

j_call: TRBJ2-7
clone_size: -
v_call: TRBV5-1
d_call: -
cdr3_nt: TGCGCCAGCAGCTTGCGGGGGACGGAGCAGTACTTC
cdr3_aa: CASSLRGTEQYF

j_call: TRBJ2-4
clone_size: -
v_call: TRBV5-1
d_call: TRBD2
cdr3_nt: TGCGCCAGCAGCAGGACTAGCGGGAGATCCCATGAGCAGTACTTC
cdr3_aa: CASSRTSGRSHEQYF

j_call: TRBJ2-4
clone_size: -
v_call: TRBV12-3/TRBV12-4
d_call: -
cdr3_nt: TGTGCCAGCAGCTTCTCGGACAGCGCCAAGTACTTC
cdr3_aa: CASSFSDSAKYF

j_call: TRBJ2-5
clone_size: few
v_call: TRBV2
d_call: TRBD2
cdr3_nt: TGTGCCAGCTCCTTCCTAGCGGGGACCTTCGGGGAGACCCAGTACTTC
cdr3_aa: CASSFLAGTFGETQYF

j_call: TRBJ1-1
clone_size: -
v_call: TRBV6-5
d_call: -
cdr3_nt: TGTGCCAGCAGTTACTCTCAGGCTCCGAACACTGAAGCTTTCTTT
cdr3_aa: CASSYSQAPNTEAFF

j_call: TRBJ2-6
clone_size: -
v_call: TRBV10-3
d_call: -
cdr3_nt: TGTGCCATTCCATCAGGGTCGGGGGCCAACGCCCTGACTTTC
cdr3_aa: CAIPSGSGANALTF

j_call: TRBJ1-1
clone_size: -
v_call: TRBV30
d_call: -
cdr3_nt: TGTGCCTGGACCCATAACAGGGAGAACACTGAAGCTTTCTTT
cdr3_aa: CAWTHNRENTEAFF

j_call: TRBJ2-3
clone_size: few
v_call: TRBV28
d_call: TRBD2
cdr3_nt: TGTGCCAGCAGTACGCCGGGACTAGCGGGGGGACCCACAGATACGCAGTATTTT
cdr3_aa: CASSTPGLAGGPTDTQYF

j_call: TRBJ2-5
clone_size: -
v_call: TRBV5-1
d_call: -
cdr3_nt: TGCGCCAGCAGCACCGGACGGAACCAAGAGACCCAGTACTTC
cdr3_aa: CASSTGRNQETQYF

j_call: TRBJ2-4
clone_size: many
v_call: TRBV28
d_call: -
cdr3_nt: TGTGCCAGCAGTTCTCCAGCCCTAGCCAAAAACATTCAGTACTTC
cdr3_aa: CASSSPALAKNIQYF